This T cell receptor (beta chain) was profiled in a study of human CD8 memory T cell subsets. There are 16 residues in the CDR3. Per germline, CDR1 SGDLS and CDR2 YYNGEE. Investigators built TCR beta libraries using UMI-labeled 5' RACE. TCRdb reprocessed the 5' RACE reads; each CDR3 protein has one entry and no DNA is given. The sample includes around 6,300 distinct CDR3 sequences. CCR7+ PD-1+ TIGIT+ early memory CD8+ T cells with exhausted-like traits constituted the TPEX cells. The chain couples TRBV9 to TRBJ2-4; as DNA is missing, the TRBD2 call by TCRdb cannot be tested. Specimen: CD8+ T cells from PBMCs. This clonotype was obtained from a human donor in good health. The CDR3: CASSVQAGGTKNIQYF. The full variable domain, with the rest looked up from reference TRBV9 and TRBJ2-4, is DSGVTQTPKHLITATGQRVTLRCSPRSGDLSVYWYQQSLDQGLQFLIQYYNGEERAKGNILERFSAQQFPDLHSELNLSSLELGDSALYFCASSVQAGGTKNIQYFGAGTRLSVL.